Shown below are 18 T cell receptor beta chains from a single sample sequenced in a study of identical twins. TCRdb re-called the 5' RACE reads with MiXCR, one entry per CDR3 protein. Found here are about 690,000 distinct CDR3 sequences, 6% to 6.5% of them singletons; the top ten hold 1.5% to 2%. The sequencing input was naive T cells sorted from blood. All receptors derive from a man aged 18 to 29 in good health.

In this sample, this clonotype turned up many times. V and J are TRBV7-2 and TRBJ2-7; 7 bases agree with TRBD2. CDR1 is SGHTA, CDR2 FQGNSA, per germline. The CDR3 totals 13 residues. V was clipped by 5 bases and J by 2 bases; unmatched bases: 3. CDR3 coding DNA: TGTGCCAGCAGCGGCGCGGGAGCCTACGAGCAGTACTTC. Its translation: CASSGAGAYEQYF.

This clonotype was recorded once. The V call is TRBV4-3, the J call TRBJ2-7; D possibly uses TRBD1 or TRBD2 (6 bases each). Trimming took off 0 bases at V and 3 bases at J, with 15 bases between the two ends. The CDR3 totals 16 residues. CDR1 and CDR2 from the germline V gene are LGHNA and YSLEER. The CDR3 nucleotides are TGCGCCAGCAGCCAAGATCCTGGAGGGGGTTTCTACGAGCAGTACTTC. Translation: CASSQDPGGGFYEQYF.

This clonotype was counted only a few times. The chain is built from TRBV19 and TRBJ2-5; D remains ambiguous. This CDR3 has 10 residues. Deletions cut 10 bases from V and 5 bases from J, with 8 bases between. Germline V gene sequence: CDR1 LNHDA, CDR2 SQIVND (reference sequence). The CDR3 sequence is CATADETQYF. CDR3 coding DNA: TGTGCCACGGCAGATGAGACCCAGTACTTC.

This clonotype was counted many times. The chain's CDR3 is CASSLQQGPSAEKLFF. Written as DNA, the CDR3 is TGTGCCAGCAGCTTACAACAGGGGCCGTCTGCGGAAAAACTGTTTTTT. The gene calls are TRBV7-6 and TRBJ1-4, with 7 bases identical to TRBD1. V was clipped by 2 bases and J by 8 bases; unmatched bases: 11. CDR1 is SGHVS and CDR2 is FNYEAQ in the germline V gene. This CDR3 has 16 amino acids.

This clonotype was observed at least ten times. The gene calls are TRBV11-2 and TRBJ2-7; perhaps TRBD1 as D (5 bases). The V gene's germline CDR1 is SGHAT and CDR2 FQNNGV. The CDR3 covers 13 residues. V dropped 1 base and J dropped 6 bases, with 10 bases sitting between them. The CDR3 reads CASSLAGASEQYV. The CDR3, as DNA: TGTGCCAGCAGCTTAGCTGGGGCCAGCGAGCAGTACGTC.

This clonotype came up many times. V usage is TRBV12-3 or TRBV12-4 and J usage is TRBJ2-3, with a tentative D call TRBD2 (5 bases). This CDR3 has 13 amino acids. The V end lost 6 bases, the J end lost 4 bases, and 11 bases lay between the germline ends. Here the CDR3 reads CASSPSGSDTQYF. CDR3 DNA: TGTGCCAGCAGCCCGTCGGGGTCAGATACGCAGTATTTT.

This clonotype came up a few times. The V and J genes are TRBV6-5 and TRBJ2-1, with D possibly matching TRBD1 (5 bases). The CDR3 consists of 17 residues. Germline values: CDR1 MNHEY, CDR2 SVGAGI. V lost 0 bases to trimming and J lost 2 bases, with 14 bases between them. This chain's CDR3 is CASSYSKTGGAYNEQFF. In DNA form, the CDR3 reads TGTGCCAGCAGTTACTCAAAAACAGGCGGCGCCTACAATGAGCAGTTCTTC.

The chain is built from TRBV24-1 and TRBJ2-2; D is ambiguous. The CDR3 runs 15 residues. Trimming stripped 1 base from V and 6 bases from J, with 11 bases between. CDR1 and CDR2 (germline): KGHDR, SFDVKD. CDR3 nucleotides: TGTGCCACCAGTGATTTTGCCAGAGTGGCCGGGGAGCTGTTTTTT. It encodes CATSDFARVAGELFF.

The table lists this clonotype with many counts. This sequence joins TRBV29-1 and TRBJ2-7; 9 bases are a match to TRBD2. This CDR3 has 14 amino acids. V dropped 6 bases and J dropped 4; count of bases not matched to a gene: 10. CDR1 and CDR2 (germline): SQVTM, ANQGSEA. As DNA, the CDR3 is TGCAGCGTGGGGGGACTAGCAAGGAGATACGAGCAGTACGTC. Translated, it gives CSVGGLARRYEQYV.

This clonotype turned up a few times. The J gene is TRBJ1-1, the V gene TRBV6-2 or TRBV6-3; D is perhaps TRBD1 (5 bases). V was trimmed by 6 bases and J by 5 bases, leaving 19 bases between them. The CDR3 extends over 15 amino acids. CDR1 and CDR2 from the germline V gene are MNHEY and SVGEGT. Here the CDR3 DNA reads TGTGCCAGCAGCCCCGGCTGGGGGTTGGTTACTGAAGCTTTCTTT. Translating it yields CASSPGWGLVTEAFF.

This clonotype came up many times. The rearrangement uses TRBV5-1 and TRBJ2-3, with TRBD2 matching 13 bases. CDR3 length: 15 residues. J was trimmed by 6 bases and V by 3 bases; bases with no gene match: 4. CDR1 and CDR2 (germline): SGHRS, YFSETQ. This CDR3 reads CASSSGLAGWDTQYF. The CDR3, as DNA: TGCGCCAGCAGCTCGGGACTAGCGGGATGGGATACGCAGTATTTT.

This clonotype was observed many times. This rearrangement joins TRBV12-3 or TRBV12-4 to TRBJ1-5; 8 positions match TRBD1. The CDR3 has 15 residues. After removal of 6 bases from V and 6 bases from J, the junction contained 10 bases not matched to a gene. This CDR3 reads CASRRDRGGSQPQHF. For the CDR3, the DNA is TGTGCCAGCAGACGCGACAGGGGAGGAAGTCAGCCCCAGCATTTT.

There are many counts of this clonotype. The CDR3 DNA follows: TGTGCCAGCAGTTTTAGACAGGGGCAGAACATTCAGTACTTC. It encodes CASSFRQGQNIQYF. The gene calls are TRBV12-3 or TRBV12-4 and TRBJ2-4; 8 nucleotides line up with TRBD1. The trim removed 3 bases at V and 7 bases at J, leaving 5 bases unmatched. The CDR3 totals 14 residues.

There are many counts of this clonotype. The rearrangement joins TRBV7-2 to TRBJ2-1, with D perhaps matching TRBD2 (5 bases). This CDR3 is built from 12 residues. The V end lost 8 bases, the J end lost 15 bases, and 20 bases lay between the germline ends. Germline V lookup: CDR1 SGHTA, CDR2 FQGNSA. The CDR3: CASQEDALSGFF. DNA for the CDR3: TGTGCCAGCCAGGAGGACGCCCTTTCTGGGTTCTTC.

The J gene is TRBJ2-1, the V gene TRBV6-2 or TRBV6-3; D not certain. The CDR3 contains 14 residues. The germline gives CDR1 MNHEY, CDR2 SVGEGT. V was pared by 2 bases and J by 6 bases, with 11 bases between. This chain's CDR3 is CASSYLLGGNEQFF. In DNA, the CDR3 is TGTGCCAGCAGTTACCTATTGGGCGGCAATGAGCAGTTCTTC.

There are a few counts of this clonotype. One base away lies a much larger clone, so this may be a sequencing read error. Likely a read error: the CDR3 ends without its conserved phenylalanine or tryptophan. The J gene is TRBJ1-5, the V gene TRBV29-1; D not certain. V lost 4 bases and J lost 0, with 4 bases in between. This CDR3 is 12 amino acids long. CDR1 SQVTM and CDR2 ANQGSEA come from the germline V gene. The CDR3 DNA is TGCAGCGTTGGAAGTAGCAATCAGCCCCAGCATTCT. Its protein is CSVGSSNQPQHS.

This clonotype was recorded at least ten times. The CDR3 spells CASSSSAGAISDNEQFF. The CDR3 DNA follows: TGTGCCAGCAGCTCATCCGCAGGGGCGATCTCTGACAATGAGCAGTTCTTC. The chain links TRBV7-9 to TRBJ2-1, with D tentatively TRBD1 (6 bases). This CDR3 region has 17 residues. Trimming removed 4 bases from V and 5 bases from J, with 21 bases in between. Germline V gene data show CDR1 as SEHNR and CDR2 as FQNEAQ (reference sequence).

J is TRBJ2-1 and V is TRBV6-5; a possible D gene is TRBD1 (6 bases). This CDR3 contains 16 residues. Per germline, CDR1 MNHEY and CDR2 SVGAGI. Trimming removed 2 bases from V and 6 bases from J, with 17 bases in between. The CDR3 region has the DNA TGTGCCAGCAGTTACCGGCGGGCAGGGGTAGGCAATGAGCAGTTCTTC. Its protein is CASSYRRAGVGNEQFF.